Listed below are T cell receptor beta chains from one sample, sequenced in a study of cytomegalovirus exposure and HLA in healthy donors. Assay: immunoSEQ multiplex PCR; the TCRdb copy retains only in-frame clones and omits some. The data hold some 99,000 clones, with almost 90% observed a single time. Sequencing was carried out using PBMCs. All receptors derive from a young woman in good health and CMV-seronegative. Each CDR3 is given with its conserved first and last residue. Each record gives: V gene, clone size, D gene, J gene, CDR3 DNA, CDR3 protein. The D gene is left open where the match is weak. A clone size is listed for some rows: how often the clone was seen (once, few, many), or a class if it is expanded.

>TRBV27|-|-|TRBJ1-1
TGTGCCAGCAGTCTCCACCGCAGGGGCATTACGACTGAAGCTTTCTTT
CASSLHRRGITTEAFF
>TRBV15|-|TRBD1|TRBJ2-7
TGTGCCACCAGCAGTGATCGGACAGGCTACGAGCAGTACTTC
CATSSDRTGYEQYF
>TRBV2|-|TRBD1|TRBJ2-1
TGTGCCAGCCCCGGGACAGGGACCTACAATGAGCAGTTCTTC
CASPGTGTYNEQFF
>TRBV30|-|-|TRBJ2-3
TGTGCCTGGACCAGAGACTACTCTAGCACAGATACGCAGTATTTT
CAWTRDYSSTDTQYF
>TRBV28|-|-|TRBJ1-5
TGTGCCAGCAGTTCCTACCTCATAGACAGGTCGTATAGCAATCAGCCCCAGCATTTT
CASSSYLIDRSYSNQPQHF
>TRBV7-9|once|-|TRBJ1-1
TGTGCCAGCAGCTTTCCGGAGACTGAAGCTTTCTTT
CASSFPETEAFF
>TRBV6-5|-|-|TRBJ1-2
TGTGCCAGCAGTTTAACGAGGGGAGGCGGCTACACCTTC
CASSLTRGGGYTF
>TRBV2|-|-|TRBJ1-5
TGTGCCAGCAGTGAAGTACCGGGACATTATAGCAATCAGCCCCAGCATTTT
CASSEVPGHYSNQPQHF
>TRBV28|-|-|TRBJ1-1
TGTGCCAGCAGTTCCCCCGGAGCGGGGAACACTGAAGCTTTCTTT
CASSSPGAGNTEAFF
>TRBV28|once|TRBD2|TRBJ2-1
TGTGCCAGCAGTTTTTATCAGGGTAGCGGGAGTTACAATGAGCAGTTCTTC
CASSFYQGSGSYNEQFF
>TRBV6-9|-|TRBD2|TRBJ2-1
TGTGCCAGCAGTTATGGCGGGGGGGATAACAATGAGCAGTTCTTC
CASSYGGGDNNEQFF
>TRBV30|few|TRBD1|TRBJ1-5
TGTGCCTGGAGTGTACAGGGGAATCAGCCCCAGCATTTT
CAWSVQGNQPQHF
>TRBV4-3|few|TRBD1|TRBJ1-2
TGCGCCAGCAGCCAAGAAACCGGGAGGGGGCAGGGCTACACCTTC
CASSQETGRGQGYTF
>TRBV5-1|once|TRBD2|TRBJ2-1
TGCGCCAGCAGCACGAGCGGGAGTGGATACAATGAGCAGTTCTTC
CASSTSGSGYNEQFF
>TRBV29-1|-|TRBD2|TRBJ2-1
TGCAGCGTTGTGGGGCGGGAGGGGAGCTCCTACAATGAGCAGTTCTTC
CSVVGREGSSYNEQFF
>TRBV28|few|-|TRBJ1-5
TGTGCCAGCAGTTTAATTGCAGGGGCTCAGCCCCAGCATTTT
CASSLIAGAQPQHF
>TRBV5-1|-|-|TRBJ2-1
TGCGCCAGCAGCTTGACGGTAGCGAGCTACAATGAGCAGTTCTTC
CASSLTVASYNEQFF
>TRBV6-1|-|-|TRBJ2-7
TGTGCCAGCATGGGGCTTTCCTACGAGCAGTACTTC
CASMGLSYEQYF
>TRBV6-5|-|TRBD2|TRBJ2-1
TGTGCCAGCAGTTACGGCGCGGGAGTTTGGGATGAGCAGTTCTTC
CASSYGAGVWDEQFF
>TRBV19|-|-|TRBJ1-2
TGTGCCACCTTACAGAGCCCTTATGGCTACACCTTC
CATLQSPYGYTF
>TRBV9|-|TRBD1|TRBJ1-2
TGTGCCAGCAGTGACGACAGGGGGCGAGGTGGCTACACCTTC
CASSDDRGRGGYTF
>TRBV4-1|-|-|TRBJ2-6
TGCGCCAGCAGCCAAGTCGACTTAGGTTTCTCTGGGGCCAACGTCCTGACTTTC
CASSQVDLGFSGANVLTF
>TRBV19|-|-|TRBJ1-3
TGTGCCAGTATCGACAGACTCTCTGGAAACACCATATATTTT
CASIDRLSGNTIYF
>TRBV15|-|-|TRBJ1-3
TGTGCCACCAGCAGGAAGCGTAGCTCTGGAAACACCATATATTTT
CATSRKRSSGNTIYF
>TRBV11-2|-|-|TRBJ1-2
TGTGCCAGCAGCTTAGACCCGGACAGCGATTATGGCTACACCTTC
CASSLDPDSDYGYTF
>TRBV7-2|once|TRBD2|TRBJ2-1
TGTGCCAGCAGCCGAAGCGGGGGGCCTATCCATGAGCAGTTCTTC
CASSRSGGPIHEQFF
>TRBV28|-|-|TRBJ1-3
TGTGCCAGCAGCCCCCCCTACTCTGGAAACACCATATATTTT
CASSPPYSGNTIYF
>TRBV4-2|once|-|TRBJ1-2
TGTGCCAGCAGCCACGACACGGGGGGCGATGGCTACACCTTC
CASSHDTGGDGYTF
>TRBV4-1|-|TRBD1|TRBJ1-1
TGCGCCAGCAGCCGACAGGGAGGCACTGAAGCTTTCTTT
CASSRQGGTEAFF
>TRBV28|once|-|TRBJ1-3
TGTGCCAGCAGTTCGTACAGGGCGCACACCATATATTTT
CASSSYRAHTIYF
>TRBV28|-|TRBD1|TRBJ1-5
TGTGCCAGCAGTTTAGACCACAGGGGGGCCAATCAGCCCCAGCATTTT
CASSLDHRGANQPQHF
>TRBV5-6|-|TRBD1|TRBJ2-7
TGTGCCAGCAGCCCGGGGGGACAGGGGACCTACGAGCAGTACTTC
CASSPGGQGTYEQYF
>TRBV28|few|-|TRBJ1-2
TGTGCCAGCCCCAGGGTAGCAGGGACAAACTATGGCTACACCTTC
CASPRVAGTNYGYTF
>TRBV7-2|once|TRBD1|TRBJ1-4
TGTGCCAGCAGCCCACCCGGGACAGCGGCTGAAAAACTGTTTTTT
CASSPPGTAAEKLFF
>TRBV11-2|-|-|TRBJ2-2
TGTGCCAGCGGTATTCGGGCGAACACCGGGGAGCTGTTTTTT
CASGIRANTGELFF
>TRBV11-2|-|-|TRBJ1-3
TGTGCCAGCAGCCCGGGCTCTGGAAACACCATATATTTT
CASSPGSGNTIYF
>TRBV2|once|TRBD1|TRBJ1-3
TGTGCCTTTAAATGGACAGGAGGAAACACCATATATTTT
CAFKWTGGNTIYF
>TRBV7-9|-|-|TRBJ1-2
TGTGCCAGCAGCTTAGCGCCTTCGACAGTCTATGGCTACACCTTC
CASSLAPSTVYGYTF
>TRBV27|once|-|TRBJ2-6
TGTGCCAGCAGTTCGCGAGTTGGGGCCAACGTCCTGACTTTC
CASSSRVGANVLTF
>TRBV4-3|-|TRBD2|TRBJ2-3
TGCGCCAGCAGCCAAGTGGCTAGCGGGAGGGTTGGCACAGATACGCAGTATTTT
CASSQVASGRVGTDTQYF
>TRBV30|-|-|TRBJ2-1
TGTGCCTGGGGGAGGAATGAGCAGTTCTTC
CAWGRNEQFF
>TRBV28|-|TRBD2|TRBJ2-7
TGTGCCAGCACCCTAGGGACTAGCGGCTCCTACGAGCAGTACTTC
CASTLGTSGSYEQYF
>TRBV10-2|-|-|TRBJ2-7
TGCGCCAGCAGTACTAGTGAGGTCTACGAGCAGTACTTC
CASSTSEVYEQYF
>TRBV11-2|-|-|TRBJ2-3
TGTGCCAGCAGGAGAGATACGCAGTATTTT
CASRRDTQYF
>TRBV15|-|-|TRBJ1-1
TGTGCCACCAGCAGAGATCCCGGCAGGGGGAACACTGAAGCTTTCTTT
CATSRDPGRGNTEAFF
>TRBV6-4|-|TRBD2|TRBJ2-1
TGTGCCAGCAGTGACCTAGTTTCTAGCGGGATTGATGAGCAGTTCTTC
CASSDLVSSGIDEQFF
>TRBV6-1|-|TRBD1|TRBJ1-2
TGTGCCAGCAGTGAACAGGGGGCCGGCTATGGCTACACCTTC
CASSEQGAGYGYTF
>TRBV6-6|-|-|TRBJ1-2
TGTGCCAGCAGTTATAATCGGGGAAGCCCACACTATGGCTACACCTTC
CASSYNRGSPHYGYTF
>TRBV2|-|TRBD1|TRBJ2-7
TGTGCCAGCAGTGACCCGGGACAGGGGCGCGAGCAGTACTTC
CASSDPGQGREQYF
>TRBV14|once|-|TRBJ1-3
TGTGCCAGCAGCCAAGATTGGAGCTCTGGAAACACCATATATTTT
CASSQDWSSGNTIYF
>TRBV7-9|-|-|TRBJ1-1
TGTGCCAGCAGGTTGAACAGGGAAGCTTTCTTT
CASRLNREAFF
>TRBV28|-|-|TRBJ2-1
TGTGCCAGCAGTGCACCGACAGCGTCGAACTACAATGAGCAGTTCTTC
CASSAPTASNYNEQFF
>TRBV6-5|-|-|TRBJ2-7
TGTGCCAGCAGTTACGACAGAACGGCCTACGAGCAGTACTTC
CASSYDRTAYEQYF
>TRBV5-1|-|TRBD1|TRBJ2-5
TGCGCCAGCAGCTCCGGACAGGGGGCGCGGGAGACCCAGTACTTC
CASSSGQGARETQYF
>TRBV13|once|-|TRBJ2-2
TGTGCCAGCACGGGAAACACCGGGGAGCTGTTTTTT
CASTGNTGELFF
>TRBV27|-|TRBD1|TRBJ1-1
TGTGCCAGCAGTTTGGGACAGGAATTTGAAGCTTTCTTT
CASSLGQEFEAFF
>TRBV28|-|TRBD1|TRBJ1-2
TGTGCCAGCAGTTTGGGGGACAGGGTAAATGGCTACACCTTC
CASSLGDRVNGYTF